Listed here are 32 T cell receptor beta chains from one sample, sequenced in a study of glioma-infiltrating T cells after dendritic cell vaccination. Sequenced by immunoSEQ multiplex PCR; TCRdb stores in-frame clones only, minus some. Of roughly 20,000 clones listed, roughly 78% were seen once; the top ten hold around 36%. The source was blood, collected before dendritic cell vaccination. The receptors here all came from a human donor with glioblastoma.

The chain joins TRBV5-8 to TRBJ2-2, with 8 bases identical to TRBD2. Losses at the gene ends were 1 base for V and 3 bases for J; bases not matched to a gene: 5. The length of the CDR3 is 16 residues. Germline assignment: CDR1 SGHTS and CDR2 YDEGEE. CDR3 residues: CASSLLAGMDTGELFF. CDR3 bases: TGTGCCAGCAGCTTGTTAGCGGGAATGGACACCGGGGAGCTGTTTTTT.

This clone ranks as large. The chain combines TRBV6-6 with TRBJ2-7, with D possibly TRBD1 on 5 matching bases. V gave up 4 bases and J gave up 3 bases, with 13 bases separating them. Germline values: CDR1 MNHNY, CDR2 SVGAGI (reference sequence). CDR3 length equals 14 residues. The CDR3 sequence is CASSSLDRIYEQYF. The CDR3 nucleotides read TGTGCCAGCAGTTCTCTCGACAGAATCTACGAGCAGTACTTC.

The V and J genes are TRBV28 and TRBJ2-2; 12 nucleotides match TRBD2. The V and J ends lost 5 bases and 7 bases, in that order; junction bases with no gene match: 8. Germline V gene lookup returns CDR1 MDHEN and CDR2 SYDVKM. CDR3 length: 16 residues. CDR3 amino acids: CASSPKTSGRVGELFF. The CDR3 region has the DNA TGTGCCAGCAGTCCTAAGACTAGCGGGAGAGTCGGGGAGCTGTTTTTT.

The chain is built from TRBV27 and TRBJ2-1; 9 nucleotides line up with TRBD2. The CDR3 extends over 19 amino acids. V trimming: 3 bases; J trimming: 3 bases; junction bases outside the gene matches: 15. The V gene's germline CDR1 is MNHEY and CDR2 SMNVEV (reference sequence). The CDR3 sequence: CASSLGNWYSGSFYNEQFF. The CDR3 DNA reads TGTGCCAGCAGTTTGGGAAATTGGTATAGCGGGAGCTTCTACAATGAGCAGTTCTTC.

This clone was detected a few times. This chain uses TRBV28 with TRBJ2-7; a weak D match, TRBD1 (5 bases). The germline gives CDR1 MDHEN, CDR2 SYDVKM. This CDR3 region has 12 residues. V lost 7 bases and J lost 4, with 11 bases in between. The CDR3 region has the DNA TGTGCCAGCACCACAGGTAAATACGAGCAGTACTTC. It yields the protein CASTTGKYEQYF.

The rearrangement uses TRBV7-2 and TRBJ2-3, with 8 bases that match TRBD2. The junction had 9 bases not matched to a gene; V was cut back by 3 bases and J by 7 bases. Germline V gives CDR1 SGHTA, CDR2 FQGNSA. The CDR3 covers 15 residues. The CDR3 DNA reads TGTGCCAGCAGCTTTGGGGGACTAGTTCCGAATACGCAGTATTTT. It specifies CASSFGGLVPNTQYF.

This rearrangement joins TRBV27 to TRBJ2-1; 7 bases match TRBD2. CDR1 and CDR2 (germline): MNHEY, SMNVEV (reference sequence). This CDR3 is 14 amino acids long. The J segment lost 10 bases and the V segment lost 2 bases, leaving 8 bases of the junction unmatched. CDR3 nucleotides: TGTGCCAGCAGTTTAAGGTCTAGCGGACCCGAGCAGTTCTTC. Its translation: CASSLRSSGPEQFF.

J is TRBJ2-5 and V is TRBV9; 9 bases agree with TRBD1. The CDR3 has 15 residues. The junction had 8 bases not matched to a gene; V was cut back by 4 bases and J by 4 bases. Germline V gene sequence: CDR1 SGDLS, CDR2 YYNGEE. The CDR3 region has the DNA TGTGCCAGCAGCAAAGATTCGGACAGGGGAGAGACCCAGTACTTC. This translates into CASSKDSDRGETQYF.

V usage is TRBV6-1 and J usage is TRBJ2-1; 8 bases map to TRBD2. Germline V lookup: CDR1 MNHNS, CDR2 SASEGT. With 5 bases clipped from V and 4 bases from J, the junction kept 7 bases outside the gene matches. The CDR3 spans 15 residues. In DNA, the CDR3 is TGTGCCAGCAGTCGACCGGGACTAGATTACAATGAGCAGTTCTTC. It is translated as CASSRPGLDYNEQFF.

This clone has only one observation. This chain uses TRBV6-6 with TRBJ1-2, with 8 bases that match TRBD1. The CDR3 sequence is 13 residues long. After removal of 5 bases from V and 6 bases from J, the junction contained 5 bases not matched to a gene. CDR1 and CDR2 from the germline V gene are MNHNY and SVGAGI (reference sequence). In DNA, the CDR3 is TGTGCCAGCAGTAAACAGGGGGTCGATGGCTACACCTTC. This gives the protein CASSKQGVDGYTF.

The chain joins TRBV7-2 to TRBJ2-2, with TRBD2 identical over 13 bases. J was trimmed by 0 bases and V by 5 bases; bases with no gene match: 3. Germline V CDR1 and CDR2: SGHTA, FQGNSA. This CDR3 has 17 residues. DNA of the CDR3: TGTGCCAGCAGCGGAGGGACTAGCGGGACGAACACCGGGGAGCTGTTTTTT. It yields the protein CASSGGTSGTNTGELFF.

This clone was recorded a few times. The chain carries TRBV6-1 and TRBJ2-1; D perhaps matches TRBD2 (6 bases). Looked up from germline, CDR1 is MNHNS and CDR2 is SASEGT. The V and J ends lost 3 bases and 12 bases respectively, with 15 bases between them. The CDR3 sequence is 13 residues long. CDR3 loop: CASSDGDLKMQFF. CDR3 DNA sequence: TGTGCCAGCAGTGACGGGGACTTAAAGATGCAGTTCTTC.

The DNA for the CDR3 is TGTGCCAGCAGTTTACCCTCGGGACAGTTTTACAATGAGCAGTTCTTC. Protein sequence: CASSLPSGQFYNEQFF. The rearrangement uses TRBV7-6 and TRBJ2-1; 7 bases align to TRBD1. The ends lost 6 bases at V and 4 bases at J; junction bases unmatched: 12. Germline V CDR1 and CDR2: SGHVS, FNYEAQ. The CDR3 extends over 16 amino acids.

V usage is TRBV2 and J usage is TRBJ1-4; TRBD1 matches at 7 bases. With V trimmed by 4 bases and J by 4 bases, 3 bases remained unmatched. Germline CDR1 and CDR2: SNHLY and FYNNEI. This CDR3 spans 14 amino acids. CDR3 sequence: CASSAGTVNEKLFF. The CDR3 region has the DNA TGTGCCAGCAGTGCCGGGACAGTTAATGAAAAACTGTTTTTT.

The DNA for the CDR3 is TGTGCCAGCACAGCATTTAAAAGACAGTTATCCTCCTACGAGCAGTACTTC. It codes for CASTAFKRQLSSYEQYF. The chain employs TRBV2 and TRBJ2-5; a possible D gene is TRBD1 (5 bases). The DNA end lines up better with TRBJ2-7; the J call may be wrong. Looked up from germline, CDR1 is SNHLY and CDR2 is FYNNEI. CDR3 length equals 17 residues.

The chain is built from TRBV6-6 and TRBJ2-3, with 9 bases lining up with TRBD2. The length of the CDR3 is 15 residues. V lost 6 bases and J lost 3; bases outside the gene matches: 7. CDR1 is MNHNY and CDR2 is SVGAGI in the germline V gene (reference sequence). The CDR3 loop is CASRISGSVTDTQYF. DNA of the CDR3: TGTGCCAGCAGGATTAGCGGGAGTGTTACAGATACGCAGTATTTT.

The chain joins TRBV5-1 to TRBJ1-3; D remains ambiguous. Per germline, CDR1 SGHRS and CDR2 YFSETQ. This CDR3 is 15 amino acids long. V was clipped by 0 bases and J by 3 bases, with 10 bases between them. This CDR3 is CASSLVGYSGNTIYF. CDR3 sequence (DNA): TGCGCCAGCAGCTTGGTGGGCTATAGTGGAAACACCATATATTTT.

This clone appeared a few times. The chain uses TRBV2 and TRBJ2-3; 7 bases align to TRBD1. V was pared by 9 bases and J by 2 bases, with 8 bases of the junction left unmatched. Germline V CDR1 and CDR2: SNHLY, FYNNEI. The CDR3 runs to 14 residues. The CDR3 nucleotides read TGTGCCAGAGGGACAGTGGATTCCACAGATACGCAGTATTTT. Protein: CARGTVDSTDTQYF.

This clone was detected a few times. V is TRBV30 and J is TRBJ2-3; 8 positions agree with TRBD1. CDR1 is GTSNPN, CDR2 SVGIG, per germline (reference sequence). J gave up 1 base and V 4 bases, and 4 bases lay outside the gene matches. The CDR3 has 14 amino acids. CDR3 sequence (DNA): TGTGCCTGGAAGACAGGGGAGGGCACAGATACGCAGTATTTT. It encodes CAWKTGEGTDTQYF. Complete variable domain (other parts from reference TRBV30 and TRBJ2-3): SQTIHQWPATLVQPVGSPLSLECTVEGTSNPNLYWYRQAAGRGLQLLFYSVGIGQISSEVPQNLSASRPQDRQFILSSKKLLLSDSGFYLCAWKTGEGTDTQYFGPGTRLTVL.

This chain connects TRBV5-5 to TRBJ2-1; 10 bases align to TRBD1. The J segment lost 7 bases and the V segment lost 0 bases, leaving 1 base of the junction unmatched. The CDR3 loop spans 14 amino acids. Germline V gene sequence: CDR1 SGHKS, CDR2 YYEKEE (reference sequence). This CDR3 reads CASSLGQGANEQFF. Written as DNA, the CDR3 is TGTGCCAGCAGCTTGGGACAGGGGGCGAATGAGCAGTTCTTC.

This clone came up once. The chain recombines TRBV5-1 with TRBJ2-3, with 12 bases matching TRBD2. This CDR3 spans 17 amino acids. V was pared by 4 bases and J by 6 bases, with 12 bases of the junction left unmatched. From germline, CDR1 is SGHRS and CDR2 YFSETQ. The CDR3 is CASSLTTSGRRADTQYF. CDR3 DNA: TGCGCCAGCAGCCTGACGACTAGCGGGAGAAGGGCGGATACGCAGTATTTT.

The chain combines TRBV5-1 with TRBJ2-7, with D possibly being TRBD2 (7 bases). Between the trimmed V and J ends, which lost 2 bases and 0 bases, there was a span of 21 bases. The CDR3 spans 18 residues. The germline V gene has CDR1 SGHRS and CDR2 YFSETQ. CDR3 sequence (DNA): TGCGCCAGCAGCTTTGGGGGGGCGGCGGGCCCCTTCTCCTACGAGCAGTACTTC. As protein: CASSFGGAAGPFSYEQYF.

This clone was seen once. The chain employs TRBV7-2 and TRBJ2-2; 7 bases are a match to TRBD1. The CDR3 loop spans 14 amino acids. Germline loops: CDR1 SGHTA, CDR2 FQGNSA. V shed 4 bases and J 5 bases; nucleotides not matched to a gene: 4. The CDR3 bases are TGTGCCAGCAGCTGGGACAGACGGACCGGGGAGCTGTTTTTT. This sequence encodes CASSWDRRTGELFF.

This sequence joins TRBV23-1 and TRBJ1-2; 10 positions agree with TRBD1. TRBV23-1 is annotated as an ORF whose role is uncertain. This CDR3 has 14 residues. J lost 6 bases, V lost 7 bases, and 8 bases had no gene match. Here the CDR3 DNA reads TGCGCCAGCATTCGCCCGACAGGGGGCGATGGCTACACCTTC. Amino acid sequence: CASIRPTGGDGYTF.

The chain uses TRBV11-3 and TRBJ2-7; maybe TRBD2 (7 bases). Deletions cut 4 bases from V and 8 bases from J, with 12 bases between. The germline V gene encodes CDR1 SGHNT and CDR2 YENEEA. CDR3 length equals 12 residues. The CDR3 nucleotides read TGTGCCAGCAGCTACCCGGGGGGCAAGCAGTACTTC. Translated, it gives CASSYPGGKQYF.

CDR3 bases: TGTGCCAGCAGTTCCCCCCCCGGTCAGCCCCAGCATTTT. The encoded protein is CASSSPPGQPQHF. The chain has TRBV6-5 and TRBJ1-5; D unclear. The germline gives CDR1 MNHEY, CDR2 SVGAGI. V lost 4 bases to trimming and J lost 6 bases, with 10 bases between them. This CDR3 is 13 amino acids long.

This chain connects TRBV5-1 to TRBJ2-1, with D tentatively TRBD2 (6 bases). The CDR3 extends over 14 amino acids. Germline values: CDR1 SGHRS, CDR2 YFSETQ. V lost 3 bases and J 2 bases, leaving 9 bases between the germline ends. This CDR3 reads CASSSGEAYNEQFF. CDR3 DNA sequence: TGCGCCAGCAGCTCGGGGGAGGCCTACAATGAGCAGTTCTTC.

This clone was observed once. The J gene is TRBJ2-5, the V gene TRBV9; D is perhaps TRBD2 (7 bases). Trimming left V 0 bases short and J 4 bases short, with 13 bases between. Germline loops: CDR1 SGDLS, CDR2 YYNGEE. CDR3 size: 15 residues. CDR3 nucleotides: TGTGCCAGCAGCGTAGAGGGGGGGAGGGGAGAGACCCAGTACTTC. This gives the protein CASSVEGGRGETQYF.

This clone was recorded a few times. The J gene is TRBJ2-5, the V gene TRBV5-1, with D possibly matching TRBD2 (6 bases). V was clipped by 1 base and J by 3 bases, with 13 bases between them. CDR1 and CDR2 from the germline V gene are SGHRS and YFSETQ. CDR3 size: 15 residues. CDR3 bases: TGCGCCAGCAGCTTGTTTGCGGGAAGGAAAGAGACCCAGTACTTC. Translation gives CASSLFAGRKETQYF.

The V gene is TRBV11-2, the J gene TRBJ2-7, with 8 bases fitting TRBD1. The V and J ends lost 0 bases and 2 bases, in that order; junction bases with no gene match: 9. Per the germline V gene, CDR1 is SGHAT and CDR2 is FQNNGV. The CDR3 consists of 17 residues. CDR3 nucleotides: TGTGCCAGCAGCTTAGATCATTTAGGGACAGGTACCTACGAGCAGTACTTC. It is translated as CASSLDHLGTGTYEQYF.

This chain connects TRBV5-4 to TRBJ1-1; 8 nucleotides match TRBD1. This CDR3 region has 13 residues. The ends lost 1 base at V and 12 bases at J; junction bases unmatched: 8. Germline V gene sequence: CDR1 SGHNT, CDR2 YYREEE (reference sequence). The chain's CDR3 is CASSLMRTGRPFF. DNA of the CDR3: TGTGCCAGCAGCTTGATGAGGACAGGGAGACCTTTCTTT.

V gene TRBV29-1 combines with J gene TRBJ2-3, with TRBD2 identical over 9 bases. Germline-derived CDR1 and CDR2 are SQVTM and ANQGSEA. With V trimmed by 1 base and J by 4 bases, 3 bases remained unmatched. The length of the CDR3 is 14 residues. CDR3 protein: CSVEGGLAADTQYF. DNA of the CDR3: TGCAGCGTTGAAGGGGGACTAGCAGCAGATACGCAGTATTTT.